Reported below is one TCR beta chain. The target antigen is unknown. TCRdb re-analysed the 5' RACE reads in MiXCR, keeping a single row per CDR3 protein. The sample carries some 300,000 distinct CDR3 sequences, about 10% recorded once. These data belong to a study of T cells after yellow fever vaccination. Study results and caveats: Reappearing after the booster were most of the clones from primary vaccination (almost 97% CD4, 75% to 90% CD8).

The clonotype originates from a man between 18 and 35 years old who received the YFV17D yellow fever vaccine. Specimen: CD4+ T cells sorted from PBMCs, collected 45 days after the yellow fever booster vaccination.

Here the CDR3 DNA reads TGTGCCAGCAGCCCTAGCGGGGGGCCACATGAGCAGTTCTTC. It yields the protein CASSPSGGPHEQFF. The chain joins TRBV7-2 to TRBJ2-1; TRBD2 aligns across 11 bases. This CDR3 comprises 14 residues. V trimming: 5 bases; J trimming: 8 bases; junction bases outside the gene matches: 5. Germline values: CDR1 SGHTA, CDR2 FQGNSA. The entire variable domain, with the rest obtained from reference TRBV7-2 and TRBJ2-1, is as follows: GAGVSQSPSNKVTEKGKDVELRCDPISGHTALYWYRQSLGQGLEFLIYFQGNSAPDKSGLPSDRFSAERTGGSVSTLTIQRTQQEDSAVYLCASSPSGGPHEQFFGPGTRLTVL.